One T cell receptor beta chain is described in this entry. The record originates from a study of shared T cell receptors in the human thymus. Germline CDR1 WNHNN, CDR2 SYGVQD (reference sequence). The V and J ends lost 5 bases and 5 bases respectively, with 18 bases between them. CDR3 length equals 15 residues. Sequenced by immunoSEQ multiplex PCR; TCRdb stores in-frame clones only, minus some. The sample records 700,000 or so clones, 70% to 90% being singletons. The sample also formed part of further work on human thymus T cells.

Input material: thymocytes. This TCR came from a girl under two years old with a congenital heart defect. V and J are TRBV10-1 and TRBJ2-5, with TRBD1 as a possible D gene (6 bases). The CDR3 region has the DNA TGCGCCAGCAGTCACGCAGGGGAAAGAAGGGAGACCCAGTACTTC. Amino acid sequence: CASSHAGERRETQYF.